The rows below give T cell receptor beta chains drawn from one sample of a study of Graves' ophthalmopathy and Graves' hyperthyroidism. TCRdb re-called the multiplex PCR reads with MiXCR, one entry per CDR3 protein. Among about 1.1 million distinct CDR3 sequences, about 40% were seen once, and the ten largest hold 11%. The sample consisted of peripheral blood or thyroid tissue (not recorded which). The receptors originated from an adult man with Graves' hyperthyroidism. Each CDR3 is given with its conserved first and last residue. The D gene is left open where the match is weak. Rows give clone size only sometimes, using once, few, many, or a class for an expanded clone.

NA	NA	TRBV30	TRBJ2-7	CAWSEGSTGPSYEQYF	TGTGCCTGGAGCGAAGGGTCGACAGGTCCTTCCTACGAGCAGTACTTC
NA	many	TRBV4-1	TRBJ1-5	CASSQDPSSFQHF	TGCGCCAGCAGCCAAGATCCGAGTTCCTTTCAGCATTTT
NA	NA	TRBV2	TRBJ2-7	CASSLSASVSYEQYF	TGTGCCAGCAGTTTATCGGCTAGCGTCTCCTACGAGCAGTACTTC
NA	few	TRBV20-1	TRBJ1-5	CSARMGNQPQHF	TGCAGTGCTAGGATGGGAAATCAGCCCCAGCATTTT
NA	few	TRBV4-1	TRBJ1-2	CASSQVQQTNYGYTF	TGCGCCAGCAGCCAAGTTCAACAGACCAACTATGGCTACACCTTC
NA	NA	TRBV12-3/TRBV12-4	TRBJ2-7	CASSFKGVSGQYF	TGTGCCAGCAGTTTTAAGGGGGTGAGCGGGCAGTACTTC
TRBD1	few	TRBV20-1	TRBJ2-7	CSARDGTGSYEQYF	TGCAGTGCTAGAGACGGGACAGGCTCCTACGAGCAGTACTTC
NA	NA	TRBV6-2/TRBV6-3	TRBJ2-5	CVSSYVDIGLEETQYF	TGTGTCAGCAGTTACGTGGATATTGGGCTGGAAGAGACCCAGTACTTC
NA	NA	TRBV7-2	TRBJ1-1	CASSPGGKARGAFF	TGTGCCAGCAGCCCGGGGGGGAAGGCGAGGGGAGCTTTCTTT
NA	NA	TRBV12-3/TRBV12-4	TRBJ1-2	CASSPTGLQGYTF	TGTGCCAGCAGTCCCACAGGGTTGCAGGGCTACACCTTC
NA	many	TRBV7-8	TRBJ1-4	CASSLTGGAATNEKLFF	TGTGCCAGCAGCTTAACGGGGGGGGCGGCAACTAATGAAAAACTGTTTTTT
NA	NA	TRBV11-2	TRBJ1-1	CASSPQTTGMDAEAFF	TGCGCCAGCAGCCCGCAGACCACAGGGATGGATGCTGAAGCTTTCTTT
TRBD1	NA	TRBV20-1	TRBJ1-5	CSCSLTGTGGNQPQHF	TGCAGTTGCTCTCTCACCGGGACAGGGGGAAATCAGCCCCAGCATTTT
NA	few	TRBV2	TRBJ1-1	CASGLAGNTEAFF	TGTGCCAGCGGACTAGCGGGGAACACTGAAGCTTTCTTT
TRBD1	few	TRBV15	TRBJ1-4	CATSGRDRQNEKLFF	TGTGCCACCAGCGGTCGGGACAGACAAAATGAAAAACTGTTTTTT
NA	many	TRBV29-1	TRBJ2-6	CSVVGSGSGANVLTF	TGCAGCGTTGTGGGGTCAGGGTCTGGGGCCAACGTCCTGACTTTC
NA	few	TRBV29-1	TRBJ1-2	CSVGVGDAGYTF	TGCAGCGTTGGGGTGGGAGACGCTGGCTACACCTTC
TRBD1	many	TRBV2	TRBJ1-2	CASSEGQLYGYTF	TGTGCCAGCAGTGAGGGACAGCTCTATGGCTACACCTTC
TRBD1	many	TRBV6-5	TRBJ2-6	CASSYTPTGGTTSGANVLTF	TGTGCCAGCAGTTACACTCCAACAGGGGGCACGACCTCTGGGGCCAACGTCCTGACTTTC
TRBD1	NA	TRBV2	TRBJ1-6	CASSEATGVVSPLHF	TGTGCCAGCAGTGAAGCGACAGGGGTCGTCTCACCCCTCCACTTT
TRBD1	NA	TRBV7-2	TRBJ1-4	CASSLGRDRTRKLFF	TGTGCCAGCAGCTTAGGCCGGGACAGGACTAGGAAACTGTTTTTT
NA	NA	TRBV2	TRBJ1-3	CASSVIQGSGNTIYF	TGTGCCAGCAGTGTTATTCAGGGCTCTGGAAACACCATATATTTT
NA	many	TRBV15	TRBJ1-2	CATSRDLSGADYGYTF	TGTGCCACCAGCAGAGATCTTTCGGGGGCTGACTATGGCTACACCTTC
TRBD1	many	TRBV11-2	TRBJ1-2	CASSLDPGQERNYGYTF	TGTGCCAGCAGCTTAGATCCGGGACAGGAACGAAACTATGGCTACACCTTC
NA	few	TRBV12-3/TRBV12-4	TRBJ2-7	CASTISSGESYEQYF	TGTGCCAGCACCATAAGCAGCGGAGAAAGCTACGAGCAGTACTTC
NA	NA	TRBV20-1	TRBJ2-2	CSASPLAFF	TGCAGTGCCTCGCCACTAGCGTTTTTT
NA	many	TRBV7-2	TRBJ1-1	CASSPDGGGAAFF	TGTGCCAGCAGCCCCGACGGGGGGGGAGCAGCTTTCTTT
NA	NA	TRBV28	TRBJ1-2	CASSLTGKGYTF	TGTGCCAGCAGTTTAACGGGGAAAGGCTACACCTTC
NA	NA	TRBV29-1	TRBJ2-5	CSLGDLILETQYF	TGCAGTTTAGGGGACCTTATCCTAGAGACCCAGTACTTC
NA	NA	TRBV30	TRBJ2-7	CAWSFRDYEQYF	TGTGCCTGGAGTTTTCGGGACTACGAGCAGTACTTC
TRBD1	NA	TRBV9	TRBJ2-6	CASSVAGGAPGANVLTF	TGTGCCAGCAGCGTCGCAGGGGGCGCCCCTGGGGCCAACGTCCTGACTTTC
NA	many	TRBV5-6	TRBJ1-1	CASSLFRPGGDTEAFF	TGTGCCAGCAGCTTGTTTCGGCCAGGAGGGGACACTGAAGCTTTCTTT
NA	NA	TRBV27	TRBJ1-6	CASSPKGAENSPLHF	TGTGCCAGCAGTCCCAAAGGGGCGGAAAATTCACCCCTCCACTTT
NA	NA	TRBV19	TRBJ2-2	CASGRFGELFF	TGTGCCAGTGGACGTTTCGGGGAGCTGTTTTTT